Described below is a single T cell receptor beta chain sequence and its context. The antigen remains undetermined. These data belong to a study of blood T cells in healthy people across ages. Findings and limits, study-wide: Donor CMV infection status was unknown, possibly confounding age-related changes in expanded clonotypes.

Then a second PCR, running about 6 to 12 cycles, was carried out with a sample-barcoded 5' primer and a J-beta primer mix. TCRdb called the 5' RACE reads again in MiXCR, with one record for every CDR3 protein. The table has hundreds of thousands of distinct CDR3 sequences, about half seen once; the top ten hold 15% to 20%. This TCR was recovered from a man older than 75 in good health. The sequencing input was blood.

This chain's CDR3 is CASSRTSGRINEQFF. In DNA, the CDR3 is TGTGCCAGCAGCCGGACTAGCGGGAGAATAAATGAGCAGTTCTTC. The genes are TRBV14 and TRBJ2-1; 13 bases align to TRBD2. The germline CDR1 and CDR2 sequences are SGHDN and FVKESK. The ends lost 4 bases at V and 7 bases at J; junction bases unmatched: 4. This CDR3 has 15 residues.